The T cell receptor (beta chain) under discussion was sequenced for a study of CD8 T cells in ankylosing spondylitis. General study findings and limits: Disease-linked clones reportedly showed significant enrichment in matched ankylosing spondylitis synovial fluid. Before this, some motif variants had been reported in reactive arthritis synovial fluid and blood. In ankylosing spondylitis blood, a motif of seven to nine highly homologous TCR beta variants appeared characteristic.

The germline V gene has CDR1 DFQATT and CDR2 SNEGSKA (reference sequence). Germline trimming cut 6 bases from V and 8 bases from J; bases unmatched to any gene: 11. CDR3 length: 14 amino acids. Many counts were recorded for this clonotype. The antigen remains unidentified. TCRdb independently ran MiXCR on the 5' RACE reads; one entry per CDR3 protein. The table records 330,000 or so distinct CDR3 sequences, approximately 8.2% of them present only once. The genes are TRBV20-1 and TRBJ2-1; 9 nucleotides agree with TRBD1. The sequence came from a male donor with ankylosing spondylitis. The specimen sequenced was blood, either unsorted or a sorted T cell fraction (not recorded which). CDR3 nucleotides: TGCAGTGCCCGCCCACAGGGGGCTTTGGATGAGCAGTTCTTC. Translation gives CSARPQGALDEQFF.